Listed below are T cell receptor beta chains from one sample, sequenced in a study of technical replicates of blood from several donors. Sequenced by immunoSEQ multiplex PCR; TCRdb stores in-frame clones only, minus some. The table shows 75,000 to 95,000 clones, with 94% occurring only once. The sequencing sample was made of T cells isolated from PBMCs. The source is a human donor in good health. CDR3s include the opening cysteine and the closing phenylalanine or tryptophan. Clone size is shown for a subset of rows, as once, few, many or a class of expanded clone.

j_call | clone_size | v_call | cdr3_aa
TRBJ1-1 | . | TRBV7-9 | CASSSPMGGQGTEAFF
. | . | TRBV25-1 | CASSDPGQGSYEQYF
TRBJ2-4 | . | TRBV27 | CASNSRTGNDIQYF
TRBJ2-4 | . | TRBV5-8 | CASSWTGVGPAKNIQYF
TRBJ2-3 | . | TRBV5-4 | CASSFDRVGDTQYF
TRBJ1-1 | . | TRBV6-1 | CASSLLTLANTEAFF
TRBJ1-6 | . | TRBV5-5 | CASSLVWLNNSPLHF
TRBJ2-5 | once | TRBV7-3 | CASSLSGRVETQYF
TRBJ1-1 | . | TRBV30 | CAWNRDRRTEAFF
TRBJ1-1 | . | TRBV7-3 | CASSFTTGGPGEAFF
TRBJ1-1 | . | TRBV18 | CASSPRGSRGTEAFF
TRBJ1-2 | . | TRBV27 | CASSLSLRGRLRNLNYGYTF
TRBJ2-1 | once | TRBV5-6 | CASSPLTRGPGHEQFF
TRBJ1-1 | . | TRBV14 | CASSPLGQVNTEAFF
TRBJ2-7 | . | TRBV6-1 | CASRYRRGSSYEQYF
TRBJ2-1 | . | TRBV6-1 | CASSEAGALPYNEQFF
TRBJ1-1 | . | TRBV7-8 | CASTRGRAPLGLMNTEAFF
TRBJ1-1 | few | TRBV29-1 | CSVEGDRGWTEAFF
TRBJ2-3 | . | TRBV29-1 | CSVGGRDTQYF
TRBJ1-2 | . | TRBV5-1 | CASSLAGRGGYTF
TRBJ2-2 | . | TRBV14 | CASSQAGTGGYTGELFF
TRBJ1-2 | once | TRBV5-4 | CASSHPSYGYTF
TRBJ1-2 | few | TRBV18 | CASSPPGPQNGYTF
TRBJ2-2 | . | TRBV5-1 | CASSNIYPWTGIGELFF
TRBJ1-4 | . | TRBV7-9 | CASSLGAWAGGSEKLFF
TRBJ2-2 | . | TRBV4-1 | CASSHILAGVSTGELFF
TRBJ2-5 | . | TRBV5-1 | CASSLSGAQETQYF
TRBJ1-3 | . | TRBV11-3 | CASSLTTGASGNTIYF
TRBJ1-4 | . | TRBV28 | CASRFAHRGPNEKLFF
TRBJ1-1 | . | TRBV6-1 | CASGTFGTEAFF
TRBJ2-5 | . | TRBV10-3 | CAISFGVGTQQETQYF
TRBJ2-7 | . | TRBV7-8 | CASSLASFYEQYF
TRBJ2-5 | . | TRBV11-3 | CASSSMPLGGRETQYF
TRBJ1-1 | . | TRBV28 | CASSLLYRGRDTEAFF
TRBJ1-2 | . | TRBV11-3 | CASSWRGSSNYGYTF
TRBJ2-5 | . | TRBV4-2 | CASSLRGQETQYF
TRBJ2-2 | . | TRBV6-1 | CASSLTTGHTGELFF
TRBJ1-5 | . | TRBV28 | CASSLPRTLSNQPQHF
TRBJ1-4 | . | TRBV4-2 | CASSRVIAVTALNEKLFF
TRBJ2-7 | . | TRBV6-5 | CASRRTGSSREQYF
TRBJ2-7 | . | TRBV5-5 | CASSSRGRGYEQYF
TRBJ2-7 | . | TRBV6-5 | CASRLWAGVSYEQYF
TRBJ2-3 | . | TRBV11-2 | CASSSGRQGLDTQYF
TRBJ2-7 | . | TRBV2 | CASRGASGRMYEQYF
TRBJ2-7 | . | TRBV7-9 | CASSSGTSGIRTTYEQYF
TRBJ2-3 | . | TRBV5-5 | CASSLASRDQDTQYF
TRBJ2-3 | once | TRBV5-8 | CASSLRTTQDTQYF
TRBJ2-1 | . | TRBV10-3 | CAIRLGMGALNEQFF
TRBJ2-1 | once | TRBV11-2 | CASSLEAGPYNEQFF
TRBJ2-5 | . | TRBV6-1 | CASRYLGGSETQYF